This T cell receptor beta chain was retrieved from a study of cytomegalovirus exposure and HLA in healthy donors. The study, taken as a whole, reports: A later analysis found TCR association rates differed by HLA locus, highest for DRB1 and lowest for HLA-C.

Details on this clone: What it binds is unknown.

60 Vbeta and 13 Jbeta primers were used in PCR. The data were produced by immunoSEQ multiplex PCR, yet TCRdb's version contains in-frame clones alone and is incomplete. Among fewer than 200,000 clones listed, roughly 80% were seen once. The CDR3 has 15 residues. V dropped 2 bases and J dropped 4; count of bases not matched to a gene: 5. CDR1 and CDR2 from the germline V gene are MDHEN and SYDVKM. Sample: PBMCs. This clonotype was sampled from a woman aged 18-35 years in good health and CMV-seronegative. V and J are TRBV28 and TRBJ2-7, with 10 bases that match TRBD1. The CDR3 nucleotides are TGTGCCAGCAGTTTAGTCGGGGACAGGGGTTACGAGCAGTACTTC. This sequence encodes CASSLVGDRGYEQYF. The full variable domain, rest sourced from reference TRBV28 and TRBJ2-7, is DVKVTQSSRYLVKRTGEKVFLECVQDMDHENMFWYRQDPGLGLRLIYFSYDVKMKEKGDIPEGYSVSREKKERFSLILESASTNQTSMYLCASSLVGDRGYEQYFGPGTRLTVT.